This T cell receptor (beta chain) derives from a study of CD8 T cells in Susac syndrome. The V and J ends lost 2 bases and 5 bases, in that order; junction bases with no gene match: 6. The germline V gene has CDR1 SGDLS and CDR2 YYNGEE. The CDR3 sequence is 15 residues long. Reverse transcription used roughly 0.45 to 1 ug RNA and random hexamers. Amplification of TCR beta CDR3 was carried out by immunoSEQ multiplex PCR, which covered 54 Vbeta and 13 Jbeta segments. Each CDR3 protein gets one entry after TCRdb re-called the immunoSEQ multiplex PCR reads with MiXCR. The sample lists around 110,000 distinct CDR3 sequences, roughly 94% occurring once.

The sample was CD8+ T cells from PBMCs. This clonotype originated in a human donor with Susac syndrome. This sequence joins TRBV9 and TRBJ2-1, with TRBD1 matching over 8 bases. The CDR3, as DNA: TGTGCCAGCAGCGTCCGGGACAGGTGGGACAATGAGCAGTTCTTC. Translation gives CASSVRDRWDNEQFF.